The clone carrying this T cell receptor beta chain came up once. These data belong to a study of radiotherapy plus CTLA-4 blockade in lung cancer. Study context: In approximately 17% of patients, objective responses were seen; around 31% had disease control.

Profiling relied on immunoSEQ multiplex PCR, and the TCRdb table lists in-frame clones only, not all of them. Of roughly 70,000 clones in the sample, over 75% were seen once. Trimming cost V 1 base and J 7 bases, with 16 bases left between them. The CDR3 is 16 residues long. Germline V gene lookup returns CDR1 MNHNS and CDR2 SASEGT. Focal radiation plus CTLA-4 blockade with ipilimumab was administered to patients who had chemo-refractory metastatic non-small-cell lung cancer. V usage is TRBV6-1 and J usage is TRBJ2-2, with D perhaps TRBD2 (7 bases). The material sequenced was peripheral blood, taken from a patient treated with radiotherapy plus ipilimumab. The TCR comes from a human donor with non-small cell lung cancer that progressed on radiotherapy plus ipilimumab. The CDR3 sequence is CASSEVGAGVLGELFF. The CDR3 DNA follows: TGTGCCAGCAGTGAAGTGGGGGCGGGAGTTCTCGGGGAGCTGTTTTTT.